This TCR beta chain emerged from a study of a mutant IDH1 vaccine in newly diagnosed glioma. Background on the study: Each patient was administered eight vaccinations, scheduled in weeks 1, 3, 5, 7, 11, 15, 19 and 23. Either 4-6 weeks after radiotherapy alone or alongside temozolomide, vaccination was begun. Patients were pretreated with radiotherapy, temozolomide, or both, mostly both. Points from the study as a whole: Seemingly, pseudoprogression had no relation to changes in the top peripheral T cell clonotypes.

Specified time point: week 11, during vaccination. A single vaccine dose contained 300 ug of mutant IDH1 20-mer peptide, and topical imiquimod was used with it. Libraries were prepared by immunoSEQ multiplex PCR; TCRdb keeps only in-frame clonotypes and omits some of them. The sample lists 100,000 to 120,000 clones; around 90% were seen once. This clone was recorded once. The antigen is undetermined. The sequencing here drew on PBMCs, taken from a glioma patient whose treatment included an IDH1 peptide vaccine. The source is a woman between 45 and 65 years old with glioma.

In nucleotides, the CDR3 is TGCGCCAGCAGACCCGGGAACCACGGGACTGAAGCTTTCTTT. This encodes CASRPGNHGTEAFF. The chain couples TRBV5-1 to TRBJ1-1; D not certain. The germline V and J ends were trimmed by 5 bases and 5 bases, with 16 bases remaining between them. CDR3 length: 14 residues. The germline V gene has CDR1 SGHRS and CDR2 YFSETQ.